Each of the 5 T cell receptor beta chains below was sequenced from the same sample in a study of relationships among human T cell subsets. Semiquantitative ARM-PCR amplified T cell receptor alpha and beta CDR3 regions from mRNA. In ARM-PCR, communal superprimers followed tagged nested gene-specific primers for exponential amplification. One entry per CDR3 protein results from TCRdb running MiXCR on the multiplex PCR reads. The sample consists of some 13,000 distinct CDR3 sequences, 50% to 75% of them appearing once. Anti-CD25 beads selected CD4+CD25+ regulatory T cells from positively selected CD4+ cells. What was sequenced was Tregs sorted from blood. The receptor source for this set is a man aged 40-49 years in good health.

The chain carries TRBV19 and TRBJ2-1, with 7 bases lining up with TRBD2. The junction had 14 bases not matched to a gene; V was cut back by 5 bases and J by 4 bases. This CDR3 spans 17 amino acids. Germline V gene lookup returns CDR1 LNHDA and CDR2 SQIVND (reference sequence). The CDR3 DNA follows: TGTGCCAGTAGTCCGAATCGGGCTAGCGGATTTTACAATGAGCAGTTCTTC. It yields the protein CASSPNRASGFYNEQFF.

The gene calls are TRBV5-1 and TRBJ2-7; D might be TRBD1 (5 bases). CDR3 size: 13 residues. With 0 bases removed from V and 4 bases from J, the gap between germline ends came to 8 bases. Germline loops: CDR1 SGHRS, CDR2 YFSETQ. The chain's CDR3 is CASSLGQSYEQYF. The CDR3, as DNA: TGCGCCAGCAGCTTGGGACAGTCATACGAGCAGTACTTC.

By sample share, this clonotype is medium-sized. The chain joins TRBV11-2 to TRBJ1-2; a possible D gene is TRBD1 (5 bases). This CDR3 has 15 amino acids. Germline loops: CDR1 SGHAT, CDR2 FQNNGV. The V gene lost 1 base and the J gene lost 6 bases, with 15 bases spanning the gap. CDR3 sequence reads: CASSLGPGTGNGYTF. In nucleotides, the CDR3 is TGTGCCAGCAGCTTAGGTCCCGGGACGGGCAATGGCTACACCTTC.

This clonotype was recorded once. The gene calls are TRBV29-1 and TRBJ2-7; 9 bases agree with TRBD1. The germline V gene has CDR1 SQVTM and CDR2 ANQGSEA. V lost 7 bases to trimming and J lost 1 base; unmatched junction nucleotides: 8. CDR3 length equals 14 residues. The CDR3 sequence is CSGAQGQGSYEQYF. In nucleotides, the CDR3 is TGCAGCGGGGCCCAAGGACAGGGGTCCTACGAGCAGTACTTC.

This clonotype was detected a few times. This may be a read error, as it is one base from a much larger clone. V usage is TRBV28 and J usage is TRBJ2-1, with 7 nucleotides matching TRBD2. Germline V lookup: CDR1 MDHEN, CDR2 SYDVKM. The CDR3 covers 15 residues. The DNA of the CDR3 is TGTGCCAGCATCGGCGGGAGTGCCTCCTACAATAAGCAGTTCTTC. Amino acid sequence: CASIGGSASYNKQFF.